The 7 T cell receptor beta chains presented below share a single source sample, sequenced in a study of vaccination effects on CD4 cells after COVID-19. Viral peptide pool expansion of antigen-specific CD4+ T cells preceded sequencing in the ViraFEST assay. The authors isolated CD4+ T cells after around nine days of culture. Vaccinees lacked prior SARS-CoV-2 infection and tested negative for nucleocapsid antibodies. These TCRs' antigens remain unknown. Measured with immunoSEQ multiplex PCR; TCRdb has only the in-frame clones, and not every one. The repertoire holds over 45,000 clones, with roughly 70% as singletons. The sequenced sample was CD4+ T cells from PBMCs cultured with SARS-CoV-2 spike peptides, obtained before COVID-19 vaccination. These receptors were taken from a human donor who received a COVID-19 vaccine.

CDR3 DNA sequence: TGTGCCAGCAGTGAAGCGCATCCCCGAATGAACACTGAAGCTTTCTTT. This codes for CASSEAHPRMNTEAFF. The J gene is TRBJ1-1, the V gene TRBV2; D gene uncertain. The germline V and J ends were trimmed by 0 bases and 0 bases, with 11 bases remaining between them. Germline V gene lookup returns CDR1 SNHLY and CDR2 FYNNEI. The CDR3 runs to 16 residues.

The rearrangement joins TRBV20-1 to TRBJ1-1; perhaps TRBD1 as D (6 bases). CDR1 and CDR2 (germline): DFQATT, SNEGSKA (reference sequence). The CDR3 has 11 residues. This CDR3 is CSVRGASEAFF. The CDR3 bases are TGCAGCGTCCGGGGGGCGAGTGAAGCTTTCTTT.

CDR3 protein: CASSEGDRIEAFF. The CDR3, as DNA: TGTGCCAGCAGTGAGGGGGACCGGATTGAAGCTTTCTTT. The V and J genes are TRBV6-1 and TRBJ1-1; possible D gene TRBD1, 5 bases. The CDR3 covers 13 residues. CDR1 is MNHNS, CDR2 SASEGT, per germline. The V end lost 3 bases, the J end lost 7 bases, and 12 bases lay between the germline ends.

This clone was seen only once. The genes are TRBV2 and TRBJ2-7; 7 positions agree with TRBD1. Germline V lookup: CDR1 SNHLY, CDR2 FYNNEI. The length of the CDR3 is 15 residues. Trimming removed 6 bases from V and 0 bases from J; junction bases left unmatched: 8. CDR3 nucleotides: TGTGCCAGCAGAAACAGGGGCAAGAGCTCCTACGAGCAGTACTTC. Its translation is CASRNRGKSSYEQYF. Full variable domain (remainder filled in from reference TRBV2 and TRBJ2-7): EPEVTQTPSHQVTQMGQEVILRCVPISNHLYFYWYRQILGQKVEFLVSFYNNEISEKSEIFDDQFSVERPDGSNFTLKIRSTKLEDSAMYFCASRNRGKSSYEQYFGPGTRLTVT.

A few counts support this clone. The chain employs TRBV5-4 and TRBJ1-5; D not resolved. V was clipped by 2 bases and J by 0 bases, with 9 bases between them. This CDR3 has 15 amino acids. Germline CDR1 and CDR2: SGHNT and YYREEE (reference sequence). The CDR3 is CASSFDLDSNQPQHF. The CDR3 DNA sequence: TGTGCCAGCAGCTTCGACCTCGATAGCAATCAGCCCCAGCATTTT.

This clone was seen just once. V gene TRBV6-5 combines with J gene TRBJ1-5; the D is unclear. Germline V gives CDR1 MNHEY, CDR2 SVGAGI. This CDR3 comprises 12 residues. The V end lost 6 bases, the J end lost 6 bases, and 9 bases lay between the germline ends. The chain's CDR3 is CASSFVGQPQHF. In DNA, the CDR3 is TGTGCCAGCAGCTTCGTTGGTCAGCCCCAGCATTTT.

V and J are TRBV25-1 and TRBJ1-1; D not certain. Germline V lookup: CDR1 MGHDK, CDR2 SYGVNS. This CDR3 spans 12 amino acids. V lost 6 bases, J lost 2 bases, and 7 bases lay in between. Written as DNA, the CDR3 is TGTGCCAGCAGGGCGGGAAACACTGAAGCTTTCTTT. Translating gives CASRAGNTEAFF.